This T cell receptor (beta chain) was recorded in a study of OX40 agonist ivuxolimab in advanced cancers. Study summary: The study reported partial responses in three patients: one hepatocellular carcinoma, two cutaneous melanoma.

In the case of this clone: Its antigen is as yet unknown.

Looked up from germline, CDR1 is MNHEY and CDR2 is SVGAGI. The CDR3 contains 14 residues. V lost 1 base to trimming and J lost 4 bases; unmatched junction nucleotides: 1. The data were produced by immunoSEQ multiplex PCR, yet TCRdb's version contains in-frame clones alone and is incomplete. Of 20,000 to 25,000 clones in the sample, 84% were seen once. Study results and caveats: Both CD4+ and CD8+ T cell populations in blood had undergone clonal expansion by week 6 at 0.1 to 3.0 mg/kg.

The gene calls are TRBV6-5 and TRBJ1-2, with 9 bases aligning to TRBD1. The clonotype originates from an adult with an advanced solid tumor such as melanoma, head and neck, liver or kidney cancer. The sequencing used CD4+ or CD8+ T cells sorted from blood, collected in a trial of the OX40 agonist ivuxolimab. For the CDR3, the DNA is TGTGCCAGCAGTTACTGGACAGGGGTCTATGGCTACACCTTC. Protein product: CASSYWTGVYGYTF.